A selection of T cell receptor beta chains follows, all from one sample in a study of Graves' ophthalmopathy and Graves' hyperthyroidism. MiXCR, run by TCRdb on the multiplex PCR reads, gives a single entry per CDR3 protein. The repertoire holds 40,000 to 45,000 distinct CDR3 sequences, with about 51% as singletons. The specimen was peripheral blood. All receptors come from an adult man with Graves' ophthalmopathy. The conserved cysteine and the conserved F or W are not part of the CDR3 here.

v_gene | len | CDR3aa
TRBV20-1 | 10 | SAMDRGIEAF
TRBV19 | 12 | DSREELGSQPQH
TRBV12-3/TRBV12-4 | 12 | ASSKARGDYEQY
TRBV6-1 | 9 | ASSLGAGYT
TRBV5-1 | 11 | PSGQGSSYEQY
TRBV2 | 11 | ASSGTGEGAQH
TRBV6-1 | 12 | ASSVIAGGYEQY
TRBV7-9 | 12 | ASSSGALWETQY
TRBV6-1 | 12 | ASMVTANTGELF
TRBV6-1 | 14 | ASNIQGLDTAGELF
TRBV15 | 13 | ATSRAGGAEYEQY
TRBV6-5 | 10 | ASSYLNNEQF
TRBV7-8 | 11 | ASSYEGSYSYT
TRBV5-1 | 12 | ASSLAQGNEKLF